This T cell receptor beta chain was profiled in a study of cytomegalovirus exposure and HLA in healthy donors. This CDR3 is 16 amino acids long. Germline V gene data show CDR1 as SEHNR and CDR2 as FQNEAQ (reference sequence). With 4 bases clipped from V and 3 bases from J, the junction kept 9 bases outside the gene matches. Clones were read by immunoSEQ multiplex PCR, and TCRdb kept only the in-frame ones, dropping some. This sample has about 170,000 clones, with 80% to 90% found just once. Input material: PBMCs. This sequence originates from a woman under 30 in good health and CMV-seronegative. The rearrangement joins TRBV7-9 to TRBJ2-1, with TRBD2 identical over 7 bases. DNA of the CDR3: TGTGCCAGCAGCTGGGCCGGGACTACTAACTACAATGAGCAGTTCTTC. Its translation: CASSWAGTTNYNEQFF.